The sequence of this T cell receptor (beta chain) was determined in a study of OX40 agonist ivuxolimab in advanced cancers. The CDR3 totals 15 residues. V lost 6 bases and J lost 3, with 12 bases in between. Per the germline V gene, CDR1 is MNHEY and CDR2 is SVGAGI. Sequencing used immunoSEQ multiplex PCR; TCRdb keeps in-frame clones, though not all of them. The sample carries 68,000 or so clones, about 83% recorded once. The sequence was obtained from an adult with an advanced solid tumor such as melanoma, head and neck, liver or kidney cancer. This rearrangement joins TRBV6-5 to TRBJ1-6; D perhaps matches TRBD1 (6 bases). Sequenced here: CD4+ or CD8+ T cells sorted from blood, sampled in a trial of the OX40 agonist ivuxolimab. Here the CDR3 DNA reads TGTGCCAGCAGCCTCGGGACAAGCTATAATTCACCCCTCCACTTT. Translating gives CASSLGTSYNSPLHF.